The entry below describes one T cell receptor beta chain. This sample is part of a study of blood T cell repertoires in COVID-19. The overall study: Nucleic acid was either cDNA or gDNA, and it came from T cells, B-cell-depleted T cells, or PBMCs.

CDR3 length equals 14 residues. CDR1 is LNHDA, CDR2 SQIVND, per germline (reference sequence). The V and J ends lost 6 bases and 5 bases respectively, with 13 bases between them. Per the original methods: Using reference gene primer amplification, nucleated cell counts were estimated. Using immunoSEQ multiplex PCR, the repertoire was profiled, and TCRdb retains in-frame clones only, with some absent. V and J calls plus clone size are reproduced from that table; the DNA served to infer D and trimming. The sample gives 70,000 or so clones, around 88% of which show up once; more than 15% is in the top ten.

This chain connects TRBV19 to TRBJ1-4, with D possibly TRBD1 on 5 matching bases. Input material: peripheral blood. This sequence originates from a woman aged 80 or older with acute or convalescent COVID-19. CDR3 loop: CASRQGAGNEKLFF. The DNA of the CDR3 is TGTGCCAGTAGACAAGGGGCTGGAAATGAAAAACTGTTTTTT.